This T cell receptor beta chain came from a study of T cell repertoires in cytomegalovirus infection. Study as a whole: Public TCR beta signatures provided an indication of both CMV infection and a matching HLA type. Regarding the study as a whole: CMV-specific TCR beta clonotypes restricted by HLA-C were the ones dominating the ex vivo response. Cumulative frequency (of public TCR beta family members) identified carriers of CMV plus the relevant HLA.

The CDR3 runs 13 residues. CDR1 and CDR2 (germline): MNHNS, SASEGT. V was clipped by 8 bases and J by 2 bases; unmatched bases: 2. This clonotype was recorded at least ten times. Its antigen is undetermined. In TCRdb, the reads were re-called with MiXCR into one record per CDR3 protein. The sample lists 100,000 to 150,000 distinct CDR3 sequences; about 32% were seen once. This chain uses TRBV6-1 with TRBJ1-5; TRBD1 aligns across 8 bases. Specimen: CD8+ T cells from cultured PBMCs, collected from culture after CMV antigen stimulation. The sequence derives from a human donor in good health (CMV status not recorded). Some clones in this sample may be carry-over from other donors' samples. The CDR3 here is CASGGQGNQPQHF. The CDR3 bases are TGTGCCAGCGGGGGACAGGGCAATCAGCCCCAGCATTTT.